These 12 T cell receptor beta chains were sequenced from one sample in a study of blood T cells in healthy people across ages. The authors ran a second PCR of roughly 7 to 11 cycles using a sample-barcoded 5' primer and a J-beta primer mix. TCRdb re-called the 5' RACE reads through MiXCR, storing one row per CDR3 protein. The table records 1.5 million to 2 million distinct CDR3 sequences, roughly two fifths of them present only once. Sequences were obtained from blood. The receptors come from a human donor in good health.

This clonotype was seen a handful of times. V gene TRBV6-5 combines with J gene TRBJ1-2; 10 nucleotides match TRBD1. The trim removed 5 bases at V and 5 bases at J, leaving 5 bases unmatched. The CDR3 length is 14 residues. Germline CDR1 reads MNHEY; CDR2 reads SVGAGI. CDR3 in amino acids: CASSQRTGGYGYTF. The CDR3 DNA reads TGTGCCAGCAGTCAAAGGACAGGGGGATATGGCTACACCTTC.

The chain recombines TRBV20-1 with TRBJ2-7; TRBD1 might be the D (6 bases). Per germline, CDR1 DFQATT and CDR2 SNEGSKA (reference sequence). CDR3 size: 14 residues. V was pared by 6 bases and J by 0 bases, with 15 bases between. CDR3 in amino acids: CSALDRPSSYEQYF. In nucleotides, the CDR3 is TGCAGTGCATTGGACAGACCCAGCTCCTACGAGCAGTACTTC.

Written as DNA, the CDR3 is TGTGCCACCAGTGATCATCAGGGGACGGGGGTATATAGCAATCAGCCCCAGCATTTT. It encodes CATSDHQGTGVYSNQPQHF. The V call is TRBV24-1, the J call TRBJ1-5; weak D call: TRBD1 (6 bases). CDR1 and CDR2 (germline): KGHDR, SFDVKD. The CDR3 has 19 residues. Trimming pared 3 bases from V and 0 bases from J, leaving 20 bases between.

This clonotype turned up a few times. The J gene is TRBJ2-4, the V gene TRBV20-1; D is ambiguous. Germline V lookup: CDR1 DFQATT, CDR2 SNEGSKA (reference sequence). This CDR3 comprises 13 residues. V gave up 1 base and J gave up 8 bases, with 12 bases separating them. In nucleotides, the CDR3 is TGCAGTGCTAGAGTTCAAGCTCTGGACATTCAGTACTTC. This gives the protein CSARVQALDIQYF.

This clonotype has only a few counts. A much bigger clone sits one base away, suggesting this may be a read error. The chain links TRBV3-1 to TRBJ1-2; 8 nucleotides agree with TRBD1. The germline V gene has CDR1 LGHDT and CDR2 YNNKEL (reference sequence). The CDR3 spans 13 residues. The CDR3 DNA sequence: TGTGCCGGCAGCCGACAGGGGAGTGAAGGCTACACCTTC. This encodes CAGSRQGSEGYTF.

V and J are TRBV20-1 and TRBJ2-3; 10 bases fit TRBD1. V was clipped by 5 bases and J by 4 bases; unmatched bases: 9. The CDR3 sequence is 15 residues long. CDR1 and CDR2 (germline): DFQATT, SNEGSKA (reference sequence). For the CDR3, the DNA is TGCAGTGCTTTTGACTTCGGGACAGGGGCAGATACGCAGTATTTT. This gives the protein CSAFDFGTGADTQYF.

This clonotype was seen at least ten times. V and J are TRBV27 and TRBJ2-7, with D perhaps TRBD1 (5 bases). V dropped 8 bases and J dropped 3 bases, with 23 bases sitting between them. This CDR3 is built from 16 residues. The germline CDR1 and CDR2 sequences are MNHEY and SMNVEV (reference sequence). The CDR3 loop reads CASLPQGYGRYYEQYF. The CDR3 coding sequence is TGTGCCAGCCTCCCTCAGGGATACGGACGATACTACGAGCAGTACTTC.

This clonotype turned up a few times. The CDR3 region is CASSFIGKNYEQYF. The CDR3 DNA reads as TGTGCCAGCAGTTTCATCGGTAAGAACTACGAGCAGTACTTC. This rearrangement joins TRBV28 to TRBJ2-4; D call uncertain. The DNA end is a closer match to TRBJ2-7, so the J assignment may be wrong. The CDR3 runs to 14 residues. Germline-derived CDR1 and CDR2 are MDHEN and SYDVKM.

V usage is TRBV3-1 and J usage is TRBJ2-5; a possible D gene is TRBD2 (5 bases). CDR1 is LGHDT and CDR2 is YNNKEL in the germline V gene (reference sequence). CDR3 length: 15 amino acids. V lost 4 bases and J 4 bases, leaving 16 bases between the germline ends. CDR3 loop: CASSPPCGGRETQYF. CDR3 nucleotides: TGTGCCAGCAGCCCCCCTTGTGGAGGACGAGAGACCCAGTACTTC.

The DNA for the CDR3 is TGCAGTGCTAATATCTTGGACTATGGCTACACCTTC. Translating it yields CSANILDYGYTF. The rearrangement uses TRBV20-1 and TRBJ1-2; D is unclear. Germline V CDR1 and CDR2: DFQATT, SNEGSKA (reference sequence). This CDR3 has 12 residues. V shed 4 bases and J shed 3 bases, with 9 bases lying between them.

The V call is TRBV29-1, the J call TRBJ2-7; 8 bases agree with TRBD1. The DNA end lines up better with TRBJ2-5; the J call may be wrong. Germline lookup yields CDR1 SQVTM and CDR2 ANQGSEA. CDR3 length: 13 residues. The CDR3 sequence: CSLKQGARETQYF. The CDR3 coding sequence is TGCAGCCTAAAGCAGGGGGCGCGGGAGACCCAGTACTTC.

This clonotype was seen only a few times. The chain has TRBV29-1 and TRBJ2-7; weak D call: TRBD2 (5 bases). V was pared by 4 bases and J by 5 bases, with 12 bases between. The CDR3 is made up of 12 amino acids. Germline values: CDR1 SQVTM, CDR2 ANQGSEA. Here the CDR3 DNA reads TGCAGCGTTGGCCCGGGGATCGACGAGCAGTACTTC. This encodes CSVGPGIDEQYF.